The rows below give T cell receptor beta chains drawn from one sample of a study of T cells in Graves' hyperthyroidism and ophthalmopathy. TCRdb fed the multiplex PCR reads into MiXCR, producing one record per CDR3 protein. The table has under 750,000 distinct CDR3 sequences, roughly a sixth seen once; the top ten hold roughly a sixth. The material sequenced was blood. The source of these receptors is a woman aged 45-59 years with Graves' hyperthyroidism that later progressed to Graves' ophthalmopathy. Each CDR3 is given with its conserved first and last residue. Each record gives: V gene, J gene, CDR3 protein.

>TRBV9|TRBJ1-5
CASSVAEGFNQPQHF
>TRBV6-6|TRBJ1-2
CASSYKPNYGYTF
>TRBV29-1|TRBJ1-2
CSVPLPGQGVGGYTF
>TRBV4-1|TRBJ2-1
CASSQGGGRLLYNEQFF
>TRBV27|TRBJ1-5
CASSFGGSNQPEHF
>TRBV3-1|TRBJ2-7
CASSQGPEDDEQYF
>TRBV5-1|TRBJ2-5
CASSFGSRQTAETQYF
>TRBV11-1|TRBJ1-1
CASSLRNRGAFF
>TRBV20-1|TRBJ2-1
CSAIPRTSGSRNEQFF
>TRBV20-1|TRBJ1-3
CSAGGLTDSGNTIYF
>TRBV19|TRBJ1-6
CASSTRGQGVNSPLHF
>TRBV7-9|TRBJ1-1
CASSPRSVNTEAFF
>TRBV2|TRBJ2-1
CASSDRSSYNEQFF
>TRBV5-4|TRBJ2-7
CASSLPGQGPYEQYF
>TRBV20-1|TRBJ1-6
CSAPTLTGGPPFSYNSPLHF
>TRBV12-3/TRBV12-4|TRBJ2-5
CASSFRVGRETQYF
>TRBV4-3|TRBJ1-1
CASSQPLRSIGDTEAFF
>TRBV30|TRBJ1-4
CAWSVLNNEKLFF
>TRBV14|TRBJ2-1
CASSQEISGGGVDEQFF
>TRBV18|TRBJ2-1
CASSLLAGSGNEQFF
>TRBV6-2/TRBV6-3|TRBJ1-5
CASSYSSSPSNQPQHF
>TRBV3-1|TRBJ1-5
CASSQGMQPQHF